This T cell receptor (beta chain) was captured in a study of tumor and adjacent non-tumor tissue in lung cancer. Study details: Patients comprised 12 adenocarcinoma, a couple of squamous cell carcinoma and 1 small cell lung cancer.

This sample's RNA came from whole unsorted tissue. Concerning this clonotype: Its antigen is as yet unknown. The junction does not match germline at one end; this may be a read error.

The CDR3 extends over 15 amino acids. Looked up from germline, CDR1 is MNHNS and CDR2 is SASEGT. Study-level results: TCR diversity was significantly greater in tumor than normal lung tissue.

The library came from three nested PCR rounds adapted from ARM-PCR protocols. TCRdb reprocessed the multiplex PCR reads with MiXCR, giving one entry per CDR3 protein. The sample includes 78,000 or so distinct CDR3 sequences, over 75% of them seen just once. The clonotype originates from a woman aged 45-60 years with non-small cell lung cancer. Sample: lung tumor tissue. This chain connects TRBV6-1 to TRBJ2-4; D is perhaps TRBD1 (6 bases). This chain's CDR3 is CTSSDRIPLPNIQYF. The CDR3 DNA is TGTACCAGCAGTGACAGGATTCCTCTGCCAAACATTCAGTACTTC.